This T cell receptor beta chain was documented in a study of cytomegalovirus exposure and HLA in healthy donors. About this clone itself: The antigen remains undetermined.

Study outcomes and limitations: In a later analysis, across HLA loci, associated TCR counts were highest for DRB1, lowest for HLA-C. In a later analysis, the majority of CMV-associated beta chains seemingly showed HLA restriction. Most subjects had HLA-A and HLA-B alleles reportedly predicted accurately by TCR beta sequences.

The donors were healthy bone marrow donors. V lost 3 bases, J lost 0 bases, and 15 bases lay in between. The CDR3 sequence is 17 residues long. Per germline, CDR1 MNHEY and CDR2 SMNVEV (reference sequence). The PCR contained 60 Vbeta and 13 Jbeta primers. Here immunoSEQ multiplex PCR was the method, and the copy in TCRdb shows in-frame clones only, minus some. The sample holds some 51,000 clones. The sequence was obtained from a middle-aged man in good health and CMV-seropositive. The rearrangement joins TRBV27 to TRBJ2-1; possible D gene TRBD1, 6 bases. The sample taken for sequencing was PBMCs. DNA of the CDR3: TGTGCCAGCAGTTTCTTCCCTAGGGGGAACTCCTACAATGAGCAGTTCTTC. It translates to CASSFFPRGNSYNEQFF.